The 9 T cell receptor beta chains listed next were all sequenced from one sample in a study of T-cell memory formation after mild COVID-19. TCRdb independently ran MiXCR on the 5' RACE reads; one entry per CDR3 protein. The sample includes hundreds of thousands of distinct CDR3 sequences, about 20% seen only once; the top ten take 9% to 15%. The sample consisted of PBMCs or a T cell subset sorted from them (not recorded which). These receptors were taken from an adult woman who had mild COVID-19 (a few samples of this study predate the infection). Cell type and time point are not known.

This sequence joins TRBV4-2 and TRBJ1-2; 7 nucleotides align to TRBD1. The length of the CDR3 is 14 residues. Germline V lookup: CDR1 LGHNA, CDR2 YNFKEQ. The ends lost 5 bases at V and 5 bases at J; junction bases unmatched: 8. The CDR3 DNA reads as TGTGCCAGCAGCGCTCGGCAGGGGGGGTATGGCTACACCTTC. This sequence encodes CASSARQGGYGYTF.

This clonotype was counted at least ten times. V and J are TRBV4-1 and TRBJ2-3; TRBD1 matches at 8 bases. Germline CDR1 reads MGHRA; CDR2 reads YSYEKL. CDR3 length: 14 residues. Trimming removed 6 bases from V and 3 bases from J; junction bases left unmatched: 5. The CDR3 coding sequence is TGCGCCAGCAGTACAGGGGGGTATACAGATACGCAGTATTTT. The encoded protein is CASSTGGYTDTQYF.

The V call is TRBV7-3, the J call TRBJ1-1, with a possible D match to TRBD1 (5 bases). This CDR3 comprises 14 residues. Germline V gene lookup returns CDR1 SGHTA and CDR2 FQGTGA. V was clipped by 4 bases and J by 1 base, with 10 bases between them. The CDR3 region has the DNA TGTGCCAGCAGCTCACGACAGACGAACACTGAAGCTTTCTTT. It encodes CASSSRQTNTEAFF.

V usage is TRBV12-3 or TRBV12-4 and J usage is TRBJ1-6, with TRBD1 as a possible D gene (6 bases). Trimming removed 7 bases from V and 9 bases from J, with 13 bases in between. CDR3 length: 13 residues. The CDR3 DNA follows: TGTGCCAGCACCCTGGGGGCCACTTCACCCCTCCACTTT. Amino acids: CASTLGATSPLHF.

Only a few counts were recorded for this clonotype. V gene TRBV4-3 combines with J gene TRBJ2-2; 8 bases align to TRBD2. Germline CDR1 reads LGHNA; CDR2 reads YSLEER. Trimming took 5 bases from V and 4 from J; bases not matched to a gene: 6. The length of the CDR3 is 15 residues. CDR3 DNA sequence: TGCGCCAGCAGCGTGGCGGGAGGACCCACCGGGGAGCTGTTTTTT. Amino acids: CASSVAGGPTGELFF.

This clonotype was recorded many times. CDR3 protein: CASSRSRGGRETQYF. Here the CDR3 DNA reads TGCGCCAGCAGCCGGTCCCGGGGGGGCCGAGAGACCCAGTACTTC. J is TRBJ2-5 and V is TRBV5-1, with 8 bases identical to TRBD2. The CDR3 is made up of 15 amino acids. Losses at the gene ends were 4 bases for V and 4 bases for J; bases not matched to a gene: 9. In germline, CDR1 is SGHRS, CDR2 YFSETQ.

This clonotype appeared many times. The gene calls are TRBV7-2 and TRBJ2-5, with D tentatively TRBD1 or TRBD2 (6 bases each). The ends were cut back, 4 bases at V and 4 bases at J, with 19 bases in the middle. The germline V gene encodes CDR1 SGHTA and CDR2 FQGNSA. This CDR3 is built from 16 residues. The CDR3 bases are TGTGCCAGCAGCTCCGGGGGCGGGCGGCGAGGAGAGACCCAGTACTTC. This encodes CASSSGGGRRGETQYF. Based on the CDR3 plus reference TRBV7-2 and TRBJ2-5, the full variable domain is GAGVSQSPSNKVTEKGKDVELRCDPISGHTALYWYRQSLGQGLEFLIYFQGNSAPDKSGLPSDRFSAERTGGSVSTLTIQRTQQEDSAVYLCASSSGGGRRGETQYFGPGTRLLVL.

The chain uses TRBV11-1 and TRBJ2-1; D may be TRBD1 or TRBD2 (6 bases each). From germline, CDR1 is SGHAT and CDR2 FQDESV (reference sequence). The CDR3 sequence is 15 residues long. V was shortened by 2 bases and J by 8 bases, with 16 bases between the two germline ends. The CDR3 DNA follows: TGTGCCAGCAGCTTAAGGGGGGTGAGGAAGGATGAGCAGTTCTTC. Translated: CASSLRGVRKDEQFF.

This clonotype was observed a few times. The rearrangement joins TRBV24-1 to TRBJ2-5; 12 nucleotides agree with TRBD1. The CDR3 spans 17 residues. The V gene end was trimmed by 4 bases and the J gene end by 4 bases; junction bases not matched to a gene: 9. Germline loops: CDR1 KGHDR, CDR2 SFDVKD. In DNA form, the CDR3 reads TGTGCCACCAGTGACCCTGACGGGACAGGGGGCCGAGAGACCCAGTACTTC. It codes for CATSDPDGTGGRETQYF.